This T cell receptor beta chain was captured by sequencing in a study of tumor and adjacent non-tumor tissue in lung cancer. About the study: Stage I to III disease affected approximately 11 men and 5 women aged roughly 31 to 76. Study observations and caveats: Tumor TCR diversity, when higher, was linked to shorter survival. Compared with tumor, normal lung showed significantly lower TCR diversity.

As concerns this clonotype: The target antigen is unknown. At one boundary the junction diverges from the germline segment, which might be a read error.

The CDR3 runs to 12 residues. In germline, CDR1 is SEHNR, CDR2 FQNEAQ (reference sequence). TCRbeta libraries were built with three rounds of nested PCR, modified from ARM-PCR. TCRdb reprocessed the multiplex PCR reads with MiXCR, giving one entry per CDR3 protein. The sample has over 60,000 distinct CDR3 sequences, around 73% seen once. No cell sorting was done before RNA was extracted from the tissue. This TCR derives from a man in his sixties with non-small cell lung cancer. The chain combines TRBV7-9 with TRBJ2-2; D is perhaps TRBD2 (5 bases). The sequenced sample was lung tumor tissue. The CDR3 coding sequence is TGTGCCAGCAGCTTAGGAACCGGGGAGCTGTTATTT. Translating it yields CASSLGTGELLF. Using reference TRBV7-9 and TRBJ2-2 for the parts outside the CDR3, the full variable domain is DTGVSQNPRHKITKRGQNVTFRCDPISEHNRLYWYRQTLGQGPEFLTYFQNEAQLEKSRLLSDRFSAERPKGSFSTLEIQRTEQGDSAMYLCASSLGTGELLFGEGSRLTVL.